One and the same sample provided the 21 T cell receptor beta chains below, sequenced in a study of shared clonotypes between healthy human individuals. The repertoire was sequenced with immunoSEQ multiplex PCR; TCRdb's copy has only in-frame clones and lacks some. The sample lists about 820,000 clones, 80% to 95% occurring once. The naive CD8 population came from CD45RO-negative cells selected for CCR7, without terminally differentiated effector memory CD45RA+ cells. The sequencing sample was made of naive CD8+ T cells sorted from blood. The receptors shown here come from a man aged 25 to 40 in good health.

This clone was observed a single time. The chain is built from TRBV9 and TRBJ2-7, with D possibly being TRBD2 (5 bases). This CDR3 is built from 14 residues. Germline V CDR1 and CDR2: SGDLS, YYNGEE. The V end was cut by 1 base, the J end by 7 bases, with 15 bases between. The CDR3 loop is CASSVWAGRGEQYF. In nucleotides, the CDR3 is TGTGCCAGCAGCGTATGGGCAGGCCGAGGGGAGCAGTACTTC. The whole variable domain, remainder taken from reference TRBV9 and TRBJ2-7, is DSGVTQTPKHLITATGQRVTLRCSPRSGDLSVYWYQQSLDQGLQFLIQYYNGEERAKGNILERFSAQQFPDLHSELNLSSLELGDSALYFCASSVWAGRGEQYFGPGTRLTVT.

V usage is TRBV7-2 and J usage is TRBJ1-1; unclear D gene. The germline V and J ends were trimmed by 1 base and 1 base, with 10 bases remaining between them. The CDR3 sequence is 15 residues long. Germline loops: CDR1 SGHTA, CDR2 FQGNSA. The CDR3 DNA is TGTGCCAGCAGCTTAGAGGGCAGCACGAACACTGAAGCTTTCTTT. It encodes CASSLEGSTNTEAFF.

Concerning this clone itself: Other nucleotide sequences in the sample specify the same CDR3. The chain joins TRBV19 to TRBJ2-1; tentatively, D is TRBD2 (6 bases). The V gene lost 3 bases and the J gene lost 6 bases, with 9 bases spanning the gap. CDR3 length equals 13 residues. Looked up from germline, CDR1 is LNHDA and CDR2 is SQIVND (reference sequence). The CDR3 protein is CASSIFGGNEQFF. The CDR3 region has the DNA TGTGCCAGTAGTATTTTCGGGGGCAATGAGCAGTTCTTC.

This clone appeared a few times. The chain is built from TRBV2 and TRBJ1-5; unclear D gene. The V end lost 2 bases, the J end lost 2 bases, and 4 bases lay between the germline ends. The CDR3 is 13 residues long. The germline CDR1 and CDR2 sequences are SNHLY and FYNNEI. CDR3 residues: CASSERGNQPQHF. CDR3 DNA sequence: TGTGCCAGCAGTGAACGCGGCAATCAGCCCCAGCATTTT.

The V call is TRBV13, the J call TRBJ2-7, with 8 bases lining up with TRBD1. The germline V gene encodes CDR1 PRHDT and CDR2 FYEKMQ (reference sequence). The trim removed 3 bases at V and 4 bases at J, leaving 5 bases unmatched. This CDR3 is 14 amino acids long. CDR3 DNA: TGTGCCAGCAGCTTCCGGACAGGGTTTTACGAGCAGTACTTC. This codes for CASSFRTGFYEQYF.

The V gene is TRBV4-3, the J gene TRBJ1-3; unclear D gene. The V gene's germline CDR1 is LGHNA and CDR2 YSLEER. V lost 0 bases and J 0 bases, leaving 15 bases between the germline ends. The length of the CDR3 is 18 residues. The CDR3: CASSQDWVNSHSGNTIYF. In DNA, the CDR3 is TGCGCCAGCAGCCAAGATTGGGTCAACAGCCACTCTGGAAACACCATATATTTT.

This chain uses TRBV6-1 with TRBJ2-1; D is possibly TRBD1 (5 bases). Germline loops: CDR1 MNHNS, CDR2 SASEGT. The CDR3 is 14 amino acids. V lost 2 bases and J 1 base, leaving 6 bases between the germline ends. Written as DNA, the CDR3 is TGTGCCAGCAGTGAAAGGGGTTCCTACAATGAGCAGTTCTTC. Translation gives CASSERGSYNEQFF.

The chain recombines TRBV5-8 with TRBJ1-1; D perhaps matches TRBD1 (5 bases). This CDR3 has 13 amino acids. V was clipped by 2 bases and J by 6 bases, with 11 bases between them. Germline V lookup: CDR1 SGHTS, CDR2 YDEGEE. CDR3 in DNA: TGTGCCAGCAGCTTCGAGGGGCTCGCTGAAGCTTTCTTT. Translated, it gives CASSFEGLAEAFF.

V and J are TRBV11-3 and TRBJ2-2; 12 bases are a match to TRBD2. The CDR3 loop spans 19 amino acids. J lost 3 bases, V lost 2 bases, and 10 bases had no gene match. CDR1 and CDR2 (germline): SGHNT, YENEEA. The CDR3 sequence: CASSLRPTSGRIHTGELFF. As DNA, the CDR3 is TGTGCCAGCAGCTTAAGACCGACTAGCGGGAGAATTCACACCGGGGAGCTGTTTTTT.

The CDR3 sequence: CASSQVDGISSYEQYF. The DNA for the CDR3 is TGCGCCAGCAGCCAAGTCGACGGAATTAGCTCCTACGAGCAGTACTTC. The chain couples TRBV4-1 to TRBJ2-7; D remains ambiguous. The length of the CDR3 is 16 residues. Germline CDR1 is MGHRA and CDR2 is YSYEKL. Trimming left V 1 base short and J 0 bases short, with 13 bases between.

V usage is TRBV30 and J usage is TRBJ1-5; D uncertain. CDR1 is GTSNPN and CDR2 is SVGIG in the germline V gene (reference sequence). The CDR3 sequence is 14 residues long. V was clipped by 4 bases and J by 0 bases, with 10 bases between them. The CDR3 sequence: CAWIGRHSNQPQHF. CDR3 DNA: TGTGCCTGGATAGGACGGCATAGCAATCAGCCCCAGCATTTT.

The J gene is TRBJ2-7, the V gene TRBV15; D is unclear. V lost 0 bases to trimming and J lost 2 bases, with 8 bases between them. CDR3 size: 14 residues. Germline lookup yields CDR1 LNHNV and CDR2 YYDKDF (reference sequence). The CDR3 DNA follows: TGTGCCACCAGCAGAGATAGGGTGGCCTACGAGCAGTACTTC. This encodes CATSRDRVAYEQYF.

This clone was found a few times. CDR3 region: CASAFGGAGQPQHF. The CDR3 DNA reads TGTGCCAGCGCCTTTGGGGGCGCGGGCCAGCCCCAGCATTTT. The genes are TRBV7-9 and TRBJ1-5, with TRBD1 as a possible D gene (6 bases). Trimming pared 8 bases from V and 7 bases from J, leaving 18 bases between. The CDR3 sequence is 14 residues long. Germline CDR1 and CDR2: SEHNR and FQNEAQ (reference sequence).

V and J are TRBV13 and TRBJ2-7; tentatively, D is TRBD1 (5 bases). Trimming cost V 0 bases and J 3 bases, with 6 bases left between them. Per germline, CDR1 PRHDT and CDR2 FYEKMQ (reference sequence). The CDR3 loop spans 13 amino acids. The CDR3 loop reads CASSLGGDYEQYF. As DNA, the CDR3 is TGTGCCAGCAGCTTAGGAGGGGACTACGAGCAGTACTTC.

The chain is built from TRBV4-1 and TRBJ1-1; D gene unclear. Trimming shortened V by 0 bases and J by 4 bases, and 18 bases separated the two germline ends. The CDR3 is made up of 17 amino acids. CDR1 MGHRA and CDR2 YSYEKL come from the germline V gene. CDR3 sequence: CASSQDRITRGGTEAFF. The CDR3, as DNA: TGCGCCAGCAGCCAAGATCGGATAACCCGAGGTGGCACTGAAGCTTTCTTT.

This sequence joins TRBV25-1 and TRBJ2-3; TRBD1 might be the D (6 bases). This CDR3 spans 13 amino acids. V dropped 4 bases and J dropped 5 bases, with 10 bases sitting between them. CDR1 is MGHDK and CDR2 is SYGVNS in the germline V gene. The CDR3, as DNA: TGTGCCAGCAGTGCACAAGGGGGAGATACGCAGTATTTT. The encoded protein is CASSAQGGDTQYF.

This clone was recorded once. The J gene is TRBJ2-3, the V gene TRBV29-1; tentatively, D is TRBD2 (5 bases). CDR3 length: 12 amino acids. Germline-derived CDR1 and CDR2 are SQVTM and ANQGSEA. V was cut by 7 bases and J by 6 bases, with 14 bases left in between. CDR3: CSALKEADTQYF. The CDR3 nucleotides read TGCAGCGCCCTGAAGGAGGCGGATACGCAGTATTTT.

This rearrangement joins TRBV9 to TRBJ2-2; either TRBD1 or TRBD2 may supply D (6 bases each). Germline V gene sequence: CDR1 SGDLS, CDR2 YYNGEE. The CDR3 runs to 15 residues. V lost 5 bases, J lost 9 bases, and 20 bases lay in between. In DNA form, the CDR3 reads TGTGCCAGCAGTGGCCCAGGGGAAGGGAGGAGGGAGCTGTTTTTT. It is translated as CASSGPGEGRRELFF.

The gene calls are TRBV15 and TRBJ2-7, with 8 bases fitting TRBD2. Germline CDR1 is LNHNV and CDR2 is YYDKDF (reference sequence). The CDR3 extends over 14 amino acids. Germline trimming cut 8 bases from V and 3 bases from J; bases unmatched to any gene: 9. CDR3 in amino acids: CATGEREPNYEQYF. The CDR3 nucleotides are TGTGCCACCGGGGAGCGGGAGCCGAACTACGAGCAGTACTTC.

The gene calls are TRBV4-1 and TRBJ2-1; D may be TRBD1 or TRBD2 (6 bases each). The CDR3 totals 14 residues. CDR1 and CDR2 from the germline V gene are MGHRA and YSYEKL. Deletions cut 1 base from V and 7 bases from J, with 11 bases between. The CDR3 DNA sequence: TGCGCCAGCAGCCAAGTGCTAGGGGGGAATGAGCAGTTCTTC. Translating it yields CASSQVLGGNEQFF.

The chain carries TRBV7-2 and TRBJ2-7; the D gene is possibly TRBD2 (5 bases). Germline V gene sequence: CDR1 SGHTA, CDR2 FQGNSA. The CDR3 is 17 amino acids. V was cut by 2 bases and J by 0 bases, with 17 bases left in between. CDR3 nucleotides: TGTGCCAGCAGCTTAAGAGGTGGCGGGCACATCTCCTACGAGCAGTACTTC. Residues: CASSLRGGGHISYEQYF.